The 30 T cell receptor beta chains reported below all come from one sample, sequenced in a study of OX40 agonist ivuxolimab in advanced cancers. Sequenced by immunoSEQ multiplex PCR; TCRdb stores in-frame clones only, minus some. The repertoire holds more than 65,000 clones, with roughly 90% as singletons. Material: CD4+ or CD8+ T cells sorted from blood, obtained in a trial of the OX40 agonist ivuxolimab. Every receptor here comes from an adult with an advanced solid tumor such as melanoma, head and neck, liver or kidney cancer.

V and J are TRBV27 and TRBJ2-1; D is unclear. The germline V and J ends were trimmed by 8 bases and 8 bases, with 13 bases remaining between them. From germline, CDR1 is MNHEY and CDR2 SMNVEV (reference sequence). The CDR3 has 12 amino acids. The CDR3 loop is CASGLRVDEQFF. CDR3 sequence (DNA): TGTGCCAGCGGCCTTAGGGTGGATGAGCAGTTCTTC.

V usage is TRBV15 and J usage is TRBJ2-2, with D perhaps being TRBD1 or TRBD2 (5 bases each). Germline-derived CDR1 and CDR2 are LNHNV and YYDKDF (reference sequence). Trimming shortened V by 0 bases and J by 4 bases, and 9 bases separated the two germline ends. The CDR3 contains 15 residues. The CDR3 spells CATSRDRDGTGELFF. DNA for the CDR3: TGTGCCACCAGCAGAGATCGGGACGGCACCGGGGAGCTGTTTTTT.

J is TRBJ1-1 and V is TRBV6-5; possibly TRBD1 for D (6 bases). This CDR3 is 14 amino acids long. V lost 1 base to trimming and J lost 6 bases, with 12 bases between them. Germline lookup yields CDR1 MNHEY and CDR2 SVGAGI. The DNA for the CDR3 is TGTGCCAGCAGTTACTTCGCGACAGGATCTGAAGCTTTCTTT. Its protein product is CASSYFATGSEAFF.

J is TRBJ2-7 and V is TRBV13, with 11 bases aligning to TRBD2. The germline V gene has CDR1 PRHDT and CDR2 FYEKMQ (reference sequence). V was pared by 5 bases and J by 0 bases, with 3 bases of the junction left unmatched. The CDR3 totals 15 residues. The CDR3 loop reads CASSTSGGFSYEQYF. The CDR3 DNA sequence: TGTGCCAGCAGCACTAGCGGGGGTTTCTCCTACGAGCAGTACTTC.

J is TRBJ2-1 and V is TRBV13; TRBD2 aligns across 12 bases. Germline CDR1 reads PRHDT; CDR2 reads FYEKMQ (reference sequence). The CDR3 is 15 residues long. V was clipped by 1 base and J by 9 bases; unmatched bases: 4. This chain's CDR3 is CASSLVTSGGFEQFF. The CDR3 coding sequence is TGTGCCAGCAGCTTAGTTACTAGCGGGGGGTTTGAGCAGTTCTTC.

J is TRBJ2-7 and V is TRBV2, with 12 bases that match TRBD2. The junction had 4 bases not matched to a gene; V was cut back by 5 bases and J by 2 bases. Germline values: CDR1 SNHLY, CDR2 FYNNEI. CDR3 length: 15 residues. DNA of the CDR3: TGTGCCAGCAGTAAAGGACTAGCGGGGCCCTACGAGCAGTACTTC. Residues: CASSKGLAGPYEQYF.

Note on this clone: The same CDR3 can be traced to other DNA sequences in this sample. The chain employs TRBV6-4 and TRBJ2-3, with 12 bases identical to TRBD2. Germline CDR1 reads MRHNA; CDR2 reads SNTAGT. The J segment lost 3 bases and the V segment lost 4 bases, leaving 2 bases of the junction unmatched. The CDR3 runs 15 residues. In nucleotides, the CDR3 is TGTGCCAGCAGTGGCGGGACTAGCGGGACAGATACGCAGTATTTT. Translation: CASSGGTSGTDTQYF.

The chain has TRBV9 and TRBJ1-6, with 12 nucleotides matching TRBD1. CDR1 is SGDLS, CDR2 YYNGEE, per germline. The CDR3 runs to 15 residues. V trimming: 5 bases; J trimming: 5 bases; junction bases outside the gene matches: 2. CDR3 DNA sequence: TGTGCCAGCAGGGGGACAGGGGGCCATAATTCACCCCTCCACTTT. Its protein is CASRGTGGHNSPLHF.

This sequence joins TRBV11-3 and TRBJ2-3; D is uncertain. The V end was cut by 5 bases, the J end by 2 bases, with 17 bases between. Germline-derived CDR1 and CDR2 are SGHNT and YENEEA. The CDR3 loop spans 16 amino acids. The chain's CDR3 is CASSTRDGEDTDTQYF. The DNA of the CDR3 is TGTGCCAGCAGCACGCGAGACGGTGAGGACACAGATACGCAGTATTTT.

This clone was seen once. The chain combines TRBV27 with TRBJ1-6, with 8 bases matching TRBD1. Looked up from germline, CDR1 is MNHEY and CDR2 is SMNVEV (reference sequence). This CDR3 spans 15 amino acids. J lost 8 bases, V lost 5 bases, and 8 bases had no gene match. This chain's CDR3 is CASSLYPDRDSPLHF. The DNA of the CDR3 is TGTGCCAGCAGTCTTTACCCGGACAGGGATTCACCCCTCCACTTT.

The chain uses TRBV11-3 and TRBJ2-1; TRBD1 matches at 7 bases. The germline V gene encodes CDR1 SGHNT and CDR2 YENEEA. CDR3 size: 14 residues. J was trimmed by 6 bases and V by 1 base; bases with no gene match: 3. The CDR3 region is CASSLVRQGNEQFF. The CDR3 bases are TGTGCCAGCAGCTTAGTTAGACAGGGCAATGAGCAGTTCTTC.

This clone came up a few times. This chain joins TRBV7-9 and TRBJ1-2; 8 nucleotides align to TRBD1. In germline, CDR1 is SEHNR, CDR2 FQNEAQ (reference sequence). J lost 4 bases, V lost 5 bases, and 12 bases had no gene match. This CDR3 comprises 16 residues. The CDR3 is CASSPPWGTGSYGYTF. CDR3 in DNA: TGTGCCAGCAGCCCGCCCTGGGGGACAGGTTCCTATGGCTACACCTTC. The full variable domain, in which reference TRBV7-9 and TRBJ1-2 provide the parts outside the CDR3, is DTGVSQNPRHKITKRGQNVTFRCDPISEHNRLYWYRQTLGQGPEFLTYFQNEAQLEKSRLLSDRFSAERPKGSFSTLEIQRTEQGDSAMYLCASSPPWGTGSYGYTFGSGTRLTVV.

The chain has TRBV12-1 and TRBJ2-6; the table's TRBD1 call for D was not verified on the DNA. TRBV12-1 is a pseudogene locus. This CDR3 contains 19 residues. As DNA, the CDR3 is TGTGCCAGCAGCTTTGAACCGGGACAGGGGCCCTCTGGGGCCAACGTCCTGACTTTC. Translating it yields CASSFEPGQGPSGANVLTF.

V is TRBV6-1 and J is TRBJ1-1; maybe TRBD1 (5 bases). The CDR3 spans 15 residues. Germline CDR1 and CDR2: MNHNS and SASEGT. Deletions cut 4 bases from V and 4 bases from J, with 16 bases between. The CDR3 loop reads CASSVFSQGPTEAFF. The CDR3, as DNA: TGTGCCAGCAGTGTATTCTCCCAGGGACCCACTGAAGCTTTCTTT.

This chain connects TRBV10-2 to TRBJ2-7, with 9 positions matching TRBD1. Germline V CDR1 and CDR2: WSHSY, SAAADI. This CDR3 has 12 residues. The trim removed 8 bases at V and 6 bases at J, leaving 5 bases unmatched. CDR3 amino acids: CASGGQGREQYF. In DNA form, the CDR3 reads TGCGCCAGCGGAGGACAGGGGCGCGAGCAGTACTTC.

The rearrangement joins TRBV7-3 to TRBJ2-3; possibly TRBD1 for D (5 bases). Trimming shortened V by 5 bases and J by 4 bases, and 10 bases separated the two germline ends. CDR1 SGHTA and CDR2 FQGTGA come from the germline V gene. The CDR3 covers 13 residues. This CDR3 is CASSPGLPDTQYF. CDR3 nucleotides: TGTGCCAGCAGCCCAGGGCTCCCAGATACGCAGTATTTT.

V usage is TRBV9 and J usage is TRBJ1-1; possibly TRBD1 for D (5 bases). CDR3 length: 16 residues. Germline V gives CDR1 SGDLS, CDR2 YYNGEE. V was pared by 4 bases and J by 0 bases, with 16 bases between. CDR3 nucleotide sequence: TGTGCCAGCAGCTGGGGGGAGGGAGAATTGAACACTGAAGCTTTCTTT. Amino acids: CASSWGEGELNTEAFF.

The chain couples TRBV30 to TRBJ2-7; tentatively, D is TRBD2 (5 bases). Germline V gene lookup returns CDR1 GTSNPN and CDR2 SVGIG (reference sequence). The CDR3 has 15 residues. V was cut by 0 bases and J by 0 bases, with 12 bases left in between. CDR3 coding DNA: TGTGCCTGGAGTGTACCGGGGAGTGACTCCTACGAGCAGTACTTC. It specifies CAWSVPGSDSYEQYF. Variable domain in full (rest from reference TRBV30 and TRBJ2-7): SQTIHQWPATLVQPVGSPLSLECTVEGTSNPNLYWYRQAAGRGLQLLFYSVGIGQISSEVPQNLSASRPQDRQFILSSKKLLLSDSGFYLCAWSVPGSDSYEQYFGPGTRLTVT.

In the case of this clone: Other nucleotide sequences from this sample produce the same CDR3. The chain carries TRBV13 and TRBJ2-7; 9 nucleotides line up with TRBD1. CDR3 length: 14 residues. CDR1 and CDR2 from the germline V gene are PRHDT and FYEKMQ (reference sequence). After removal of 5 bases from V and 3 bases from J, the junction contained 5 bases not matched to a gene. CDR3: CASSTWGQGYEQYF. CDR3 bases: TGTGCCAGCAGCACGTGGGGACAGGGCTACGAGCAGTACTTC.

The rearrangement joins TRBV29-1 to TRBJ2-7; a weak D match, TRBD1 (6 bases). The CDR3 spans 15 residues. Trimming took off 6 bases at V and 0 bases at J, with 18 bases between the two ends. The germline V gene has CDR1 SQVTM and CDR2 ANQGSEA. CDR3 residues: CSVSTPGTLSYEQYF. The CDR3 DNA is TGCAGCGTGAGTACACCCGGGACACTCTCCTACGAGCAGTACTTC.

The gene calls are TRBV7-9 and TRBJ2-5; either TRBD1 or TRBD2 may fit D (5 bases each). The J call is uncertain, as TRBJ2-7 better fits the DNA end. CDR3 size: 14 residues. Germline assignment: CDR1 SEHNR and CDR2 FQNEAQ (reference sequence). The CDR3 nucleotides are TGTGCCAGCAGCCCATGGGACCAGACCTACGAGCAGTACTTC. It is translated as CASSPWDQTYEQYF.

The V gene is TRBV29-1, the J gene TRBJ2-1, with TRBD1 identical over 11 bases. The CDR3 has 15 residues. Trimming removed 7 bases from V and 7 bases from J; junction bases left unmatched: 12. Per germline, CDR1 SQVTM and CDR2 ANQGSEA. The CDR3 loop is CSAVGGGTGGNEQFF. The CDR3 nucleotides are TGCAGCGCAGTAGGGGGCGGGACAGGGGGGAATGAGCAGTTCTTC.

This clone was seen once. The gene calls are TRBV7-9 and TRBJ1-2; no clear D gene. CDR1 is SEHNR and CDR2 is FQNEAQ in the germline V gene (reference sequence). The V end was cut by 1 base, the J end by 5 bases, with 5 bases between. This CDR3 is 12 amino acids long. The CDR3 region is CASSLGAYGYTF. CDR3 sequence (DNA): TGTGCCAGCAGCTTAGGCGCTTATGGCTACACCTTC. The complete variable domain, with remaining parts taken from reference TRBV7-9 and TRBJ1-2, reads DTGVSQNPRHKITKRGQNVTFRCDPISEHNRLYWYRQTLGQGPEFLTYFQNEAQLEKSRLLSDRFSAERPKGSFSTLEIQRTEQGDSAMYLCASSLGAYGYTFGSGTRLTVV.

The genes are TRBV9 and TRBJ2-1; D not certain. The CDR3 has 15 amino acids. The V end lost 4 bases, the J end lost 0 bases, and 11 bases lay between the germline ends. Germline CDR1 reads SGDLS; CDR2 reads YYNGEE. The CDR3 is CASSPFRSSYNEQFF. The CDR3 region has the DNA TGTGCCAGCAGCCCTTTCCGCAGCTCCTACAATGAGCAGTTCTTC.

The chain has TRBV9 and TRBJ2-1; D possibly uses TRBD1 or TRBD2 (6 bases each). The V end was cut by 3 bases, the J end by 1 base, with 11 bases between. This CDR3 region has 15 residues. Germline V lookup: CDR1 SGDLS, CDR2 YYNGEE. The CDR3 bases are TGTGCCAGCAGCGCCGGAGGGGGTTCCTACAATGAGCAGTTCTTC. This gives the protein CASSAGGGSYNEQFF. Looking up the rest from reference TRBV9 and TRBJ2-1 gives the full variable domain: DSGVTQTPKHLITATGQRVTLRCSPRSGDLSVYWYQQSLDQGLQFLIQYYNGEERAKGNILERFSAQQFPDLHSELNLSSLELGDSALYFCASSAGGGSYNEQFFGPGTRLTVL.

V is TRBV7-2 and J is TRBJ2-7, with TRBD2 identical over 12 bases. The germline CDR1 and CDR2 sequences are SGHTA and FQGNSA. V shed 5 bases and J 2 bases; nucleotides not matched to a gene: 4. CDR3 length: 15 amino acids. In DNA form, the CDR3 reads TGTGCCAGCAGCATTGGACTAGCGGGGACCTACGAGCAGTACTTC. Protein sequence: CASSIGLAGTYEQYF.

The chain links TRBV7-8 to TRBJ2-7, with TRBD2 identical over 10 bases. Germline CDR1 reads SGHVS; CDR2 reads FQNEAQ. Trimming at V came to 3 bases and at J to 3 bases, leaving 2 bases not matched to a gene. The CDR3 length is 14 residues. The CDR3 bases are TGTGCCAGCAGCTTGAGCGGGAGGGACTACGAGCAGTACTTC. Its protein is CASSLSGRDYEQYF.

The CDR3 protein is CASSHGTSGPLDTQYF. CDR3 coding DNA: TGTGCCAGCAGCCATGGGACTAGCGGGCCTCTGGATACGCAGTATTTT. V usage is TRBV13 and J usage is TRBJ2-3; 12 bases line up with TRBD2. The V gene end was trimmed by 5 bases and the J gene end by 6 bases; junction bases not matched to a gene: 9. CDR1 PRHDT and CDR2 FYEKMQ come from the germline V gene (reference sequence). The CDR3 is 16 amino acids.

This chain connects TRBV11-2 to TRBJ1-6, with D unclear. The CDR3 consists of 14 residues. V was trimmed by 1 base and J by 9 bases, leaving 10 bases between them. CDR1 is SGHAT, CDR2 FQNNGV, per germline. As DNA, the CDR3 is TGTGCCAGCAGCTTAGGGGGTGTAGGTTCACCCCTCCACTTT. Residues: CASSLGGVGSPLHF.

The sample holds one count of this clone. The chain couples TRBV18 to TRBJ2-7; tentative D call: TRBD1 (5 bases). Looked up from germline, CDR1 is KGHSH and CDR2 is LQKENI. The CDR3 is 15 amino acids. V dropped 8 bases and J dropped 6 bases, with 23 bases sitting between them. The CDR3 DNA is TGTGCCAGCCGACACGAGACAGCGATCCTAGGCGAGCAGTACTTC. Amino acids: CASRHETAILGEQYF.